Following are 7 T cell receptor beta chains from one sample sequenced in a study of blood T cell repertoires in COVID-19. Sequenced by immunoSEQ multiplex PCR; TCRdb stores in-frame clones only, minus some. The repertoire has roughly 260,000 clones, more than 65% of them found once; the top ten carry roughly 3.1%. The sample was peripheral blood. The source of these receptors is a woman aged 18-29 years with acute or convalescent COVID-19.

The CDR3 nucleotides are TGTGCCAGCAGCACCGGACAGGGAAGCGCTGAAGCTTTCTTT. Its protein product is CASSTGQGSAEAFF. This sequence joins TRBV27 and TRBJ1-1; 8 nucleotides line up with TRBD1. Germline-derived CDR1 and CDR2 are MNHEY and SMNVEV (reference sequence). After removal of 6 bases from V and 6 bases from J, the junction contained 9 bases not matched to a gene. This CDR3 is built from 14 residues.

The rearrangement joins TRBV9 to TRBJ2-1, with 10 bases fitting TRBD2. With V trimmed by 2 bases and J by 6 bases, 8 bases remained unmatched. The CDR3 has 16 amino acids. The germline gives CDR1 SGDLS, CDR2 YYNGEE. CDR3 bases: TGTGCCAGCAGCGTGATCAGCGGGAGGGCCCGCAATGAGCAGTTCTTC. Protein product: CASSVISGRARNEQFF.

This clone was observed a few times. The chain joins TRBV19 to TRBJ2-7; TRBD2 matches 10 bases. The CDR3 has 14 amino acids. The V gene's germline CDR1 is LNHDA and CDR2 SQIVND (reference sequence). With V trimmed by 4 bases and J by 5 bases, 5 bases remained unmatched. The DNA for the CDR3 is TGTGCCAGTAGTACGGGACTAGCGTCCCACGAGCAGTACTTC. The encoded protein is CASSTGLASHEQYF.

This chain uses TRBV11-2 with TRBJ1-2; D unclear. V dropped 1 base and J dropped 4 bases, with 4 bases sitting between them. The CDR3 runs 12 residues. Germline-derived CDR1 and CDR2 are SGHAT and FQNNGV. DNA for the CDR3: TGTGCCAGCAGCTTAGGTCTCTATGGCTACACCTTC. Protein product: CASSLGLYGYTF.

This clone was counted between two and nine times. The V and J genes are TRBV28 and TRBJ1-2; 10 bases line up with TRBD1. The CDR3 has 14 amino acids. CDR1 MDHEN and CDR2 SYDVKM come from the germline V gene. V lost 5 bases and J lost 4; bases outside the gene matches: 4. The CDR3 nucleotides are TGTGCCAGCAGTCTGGGACAGGGGATCTATGGCTACACCTTC. Translated: CASSLGQGIYGYTF.

V gene TRBV18 combines with J gene TRBJ2-7; D is possibly TRBD2 (7 bases). The CDR3 is made up of 14 amino acids. From germline, CDR1 is KGHSH and CDR2 LQKENI. V was shortened by 2 bases and J by 3 bases, with 11 bases between the two germline ends. CDR3 sequence: CASSPSGGGYEQYF. CDR3 sequence (DNA): TGTGCCAGCTCACCATCGGGGGGCGGCTACGAGCAGTACTTC.

This clone was detected only a few times. At the DNA level, this CDR3 is encoded by other sequences in the same sample as well. The chain is built from TRBV2 and TRBJ2-3, with 7 bases aligning to TRBD2. The V segment lost 11 bases and the J segment 4 bases; nucleotides outside the gene matches: 12. The V gene's germline CDR1 is SNHLY and CDR2 FYNNEI. The CDR3 totals 14 residues. CDR3 nucleotides: TGTGCCCGAACGGGGGGAGGGCCCCCAGATACGCAGTATTTT. Translated, it gives CARTGGGPPDTQYF.